The present T cell receptor (beta chain) was sequenced within a study of cytomegalovirus exposure and HLA in healthy donors. Whole-study findings and limits: Across donors, sequencing depth was assumed by presence/absence analyses to be roughly uniform.

This clone was counted only a few times. Its target is not known. The CDR3 covers 13 residues. Germline assignment: CDR1 MNHNS and CDR2 SASEGT. Trimming took 5 bases from V and 8 from J; bases not matched to a gene: 8. A multiplex PCR was run with 60 Vbeta primers and 13 Jbeta primers. The table came from immunoSEQ multiplex PCR; TCRdb's copy has only in-frame clones and leaves some out. The sample has about 150,000 clones, roughly 85% seen once. This TCR was recovered from a boy younger than 10 in good health and CMV-seronegative. The sequenced sample was PBMCs. The chain employs TRBV6-1 and TRBJ1-2, with TRBD1 matching 7 bases. The CDR3 protein is CASSLQGWGGYTF. The CDR3 DNA follows: TGTGCCAGCAGTCTACAGGGGTGGGGGGGCTACACCTTC.